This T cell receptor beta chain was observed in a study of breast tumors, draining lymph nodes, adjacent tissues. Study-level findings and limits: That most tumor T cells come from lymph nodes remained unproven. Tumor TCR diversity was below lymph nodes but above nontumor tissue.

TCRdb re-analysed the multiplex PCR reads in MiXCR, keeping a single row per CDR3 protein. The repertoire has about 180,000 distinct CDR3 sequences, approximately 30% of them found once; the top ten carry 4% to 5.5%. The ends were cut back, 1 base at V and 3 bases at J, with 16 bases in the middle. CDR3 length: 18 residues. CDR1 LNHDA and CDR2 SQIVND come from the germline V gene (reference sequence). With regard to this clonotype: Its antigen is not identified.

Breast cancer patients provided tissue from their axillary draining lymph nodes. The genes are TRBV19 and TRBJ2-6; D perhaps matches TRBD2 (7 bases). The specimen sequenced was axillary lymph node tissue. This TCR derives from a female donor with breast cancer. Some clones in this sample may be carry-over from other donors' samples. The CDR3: CASSIGGGRWCGANVLTF. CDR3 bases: TGTGCCAGTAGTATAGGGGGGGGCCGTTGGTGTGGGGCCAACGTCCTGACTTTC.